The sequence of this T cell receptor beta chain was determined in a study of blood T cells in healthy people across ages. Sample-barcoded 5' priming and a J-beta primer mix drove a second PCR of about 7 to 12 cycles. A template-switch adaptor containing 12 random nucleotides labeled each cDNA molecule. TCRdb reprocessed the 5' RACE reads with MiXCR, giving one entry per CDR3 protein. Of about 580,000 distinct CDR3 sequences in the sample, around 48% were seen once. The CDR3 is 15 residues long. The trim removed 4 bases at V and 2 bases at J, leaving 7 bases unmatched. This clonotype has more than one count but fewer than ten.

The sequenced sample was blood. The TCR comes from a man aged 80 or over in good health. The J gene is TRBJ2-7, the V gene TRBV12-3 or TRBV12-4; 8 bases line up with TRBD2. CDR3 sequence (DNA): TGTGCCAGCAGTTCAACGAGAGCGGGAGCCTACGAGCAGTACTTC. Protein product: CASSSTRAGAYEQYF.